The 22 T cell receptor beta chains below were found in one sample sequenced in a study of blood T cell repertoires in COVID-19 (dated by TCRdb to the early 2020s). Library generation was performed with the immunoSEQ multiplex PCR assay. Not all clones reach the TCRdb copy of this immuneACCESS table, which keeps in-frame sequences only. Checked studies attribute under half of the gap to unresolved V genes and leave the rest unexplained. The sample has about 29,000 clones on record, approximately 87% of them singletons. Roughly 22% of the sample rests with the top ten. Sequencing input: peripheral blood. The origin of the receptors is a human donor with active COVID-19. The donor label of this sample is uncertain.

The chain links TRBV6-5 to TRBJ2-5; 8 positions match TRBD1. Germline-derived CDR1 and CDR2 are MNHEY and SVGAGI. The junction had 9 bases not matched to a gene; V was cut back by 6 bases and J by 6 bases. There are 14 residues in the CDR3. The CDR3 is CASRISGGTKTQYF. Written as DNA, the CDR3 is TGTGCCAGCAGAATATCAGGGGGCACGAAGACCCAGTACTTC.

This chain uses TRBV6-6 with TRBJ2-5, with TRBD2 matching 11 bases. Trimming at V came to 4 bases and at J to 5 bases, leaving 3 bases not matched to a gene. There are 14 residues in the CDR3. Per the germline V gene, CDR1 is MNHNY and CDR2 is SVGAGI (reference sequence). CDR3 bases: TGTGCCAGCAGTTTAGCGGGGGGGCTTGAGACCCAGTACTTC. This encodes CASSLAGGLETQYF.

The chain joins TRBV4-3 to TRBJ2-3; perhaps TRBD2 as D (6 bases). Trimming left V 4 bases short and J 4 bases short, with 15 bases between. This CDR3 is built from 15 residues. From germline, CDR1 is LGHNA and CDR2 YSLEER. In nucleotides, the CDR3 is TGCGCCAGCAGCCGGCGGAGGGCCGGGGCAGATACGCAGTATTTT. Amino acid sequence: CASSRRRAGADTQYF.

The chain recombines TRBV10-1 with TRBJ1-1; no reliable D call. The germline V and J ends were trimmed by 11 bases and 3 bases, with 19 bases remaining between them. The CDR3 spans 14 residues. Germline V gene lookup returns CDR1 WNHNN and CDR2 SYGVQD (reference sequence). DNA of the CDR3: TGCGCCCCACCCAGCGGAAGTCGGGACACTGAAGCTTTCTTT. Protein sequence: CAPPSGSRDTEAFF.

The CDR3 DNA is TGTGCCAGCAGCTTAGGCGGTAGCGGGGACAATGAGCAGTTCTTC. This sequence encodes CASSLGGSGDNEQFF. The gene calls are TRBV11-3 and TRBJ2-1; 8 bases are a match to TRBD2. J gave up 5 bases and V 1 base, and 4 bases lay outside the gene matches. Germline V lookup: CDR1 SGHNT, CDR2 YENEEA. The CDR3 length is 15 residues.

The rearrangement uses TRBV10-1 and TRBJ2-3, with TRBD1 as a possible D gene (6 bases). Germline loops: CDR1 WNHNN, CDR2 SYGVQD (reference sequence). The CDR3 extends over 13 amino acids. Here the CDR3 DNA reads TGCGCGACCGGGGCAGGGGCCTCCCATACGCAGTATTTT. This translates into CATGAGASHTQYF.

J is TRBJ2-3 and V is TRBV29-1; D possibly corresponds to TRBD1 (5 bases). The CDR3 totals 14 residues. Looked up from germline, CDR1 is SQVTM and CDR2 is ANQGSEA. Trimming stripped 4 bases from V and 2 bases from J, with 13 bases between. CDR3 protein: CSVAQGLFTDTQYF. CDR3 sequence (DNA): TGCAGCGTTGCCCAGGGCCTTTTCACAGATACGCAGTATTTT.

The chain has TRBV29-1 and TRBJ2-7, with D possibly matching TRBD1 (5 bases). V was cut by 7 bases and J by 1 base, with 11 bases left in between. The CDR3 extends over 12 amino acids. In germline, CDR1 is SQVTM, CDR2 ANQGSEA. The CDR3 DNA follows: TGCAGCGCCAGGGCAGGGTCCTACGAGCAGTACTTC. As protein: CSARAGSYEQYF.

This chain connects TRBV27 to TRBJ1-6, with TRBD1 as a possible D gene (5 bases). The CDR3 spans 18 residues. Trimming cost V 4 bases and J 0 bases, with 16 bases left between them. Germline-derived CDR1 and CDR2 are MNHEY and SMNVEV (reference sequence). This CDR3 reads CASSYRRDSSSYNSPLHF. The CDR3 bases are TGTGCCAGCAGTTACCGCCGGGACTCCAGCTCCTATAATTCACCCCTCCACTTT.

V is TRBV5-4 and J is TRBJ1-6, with 8 bases lining up with TRBD1. Germline CDR1 and CDR2: SGHNT and YYREEE (reference sequence). This CDR3 region has 15 residues. Germline trimming cut 3 bases from V and 7 bases from J; bases unmatched to any gene: 6. The CDR3 nucleotides are TGTGCCAGCAGCTCATCCGGGACAGGAAATTCACCCCTCCACTTT. Protein sequence: CASSSSGTGNSPLHF.

The rearrangement uses TRBV2 and TRBJ2-7; the match to TRBD1 covers 7 bases. The V gene end was trimmed by 6 bases and the J gene end by 6 bases; junction bases not matched to a gene: 8. Germline CDR1 and CDR2: SNHLY and FYNNEI. The CDR3 has 13 residues. CDR3 region: CASRGEGAGEQYF. In DNA form, the CDR3 reads TGTGCCAGCAGGGGAGAGGGGGCTGGCGAGCAGTACTTC.

This chain connects TRBV7-2 to TRBJ1-1, with D maybe TRBD1 (6 bases). V dropped 5 bases and J dropped 0 bases, with 16 bases sitting between them. Looked up from germline, CDR1 is SGHTA and CDR2 is FQGNSA. The CDR3 is 16 amino acids. The CDR3 DNA sequence: TGTGCCAGCAGCCCAACAAGACAGGCCATGAACACTGAAGCTTTCTTT. Encoded protein: CASSPTRQAMNTEAFF.

V usage is TRBV9 and J usage is TRBJ1-2; D unresolved. Trimming removed 0 bases at V and 9 bases at J, with 9 bases between. This CDR3 is 12 amino acids long. Per the germline V gene, CDR1 is SGDLS and CDR2 is YYNGEE. The chain's CDR3 is CASSVGTSRYTF. Written as DNA, the CDR3 is TGTGCCAGCAGCGTAGGGACTTCGCGCTACACCTTC.

The chain joins TRBV5-1 to TRBJ2-3, with TRBD2 matching over 7 bases. CDR1 SGHRS and CDR2 YFSETQ come from the germline V gene. There are 14 residues in the CDR3. J lost 4 bases, V lost 4 bases, and 6 bases had no gene match. The CDR3 nucleotides read TGCGCCAGCAGCCCCGGGAGGTGGGCAGATACGCAGTATTTT. Translated, it gives CASSPGRWADTQYF.

This sequence joins TRBV9 and TRBJ2-1; 13 nucleotides line up with TRBD2. Trimming cost V 4 bases and J 0 bases; bases outside gene matches: 4. The germline V gene has CDR1 SGDLS and CDR2 YYNGEE. The CDR3 sequence is 17 residues long. CDR3 nucleotides: TGTGCCAGCAGCCCTCGGACTAGCGGGAGCTCCTACAATGAGCAGTTCTTC. It yields the protein CASSPRTSGSSYNEQFF. The whole variable domain, filled in from reference TRBV9 and TRBJ2-1, reads DSGVTQTPKHLITATGQRVTLRCSPRSGDLSVYWYQQSLDQGLQFLIQYYNGEERAKGNILERFSAQQFPDLHSELNLSSLELGDSALYFCASSPRTSGSSYNEQFFGPGTRLTVL.

The chain couples TRBV11-2 to TRBJ2-2; possibly TRBD1 for D (5 bases). The V and J ends lost 1 base and 4 bases respectively, with 22 bases between them. Looked up from germline, CDR1 is SGHAT and CDR2 is FQNNGV. The CDR3 has 19 residues. The CDR3 spells CASSLVKGPPRGITGELFF. The CDR3 nucleotides are TGTGCCAGCAGCTTAGTCAAGGGGCCACCAAGGGGAATCACCGGGGAGCTGTTTTTT.

The genes are TRBV28 and TRBJ2-5, with 8 nucleotides matching TRBD1. V shed 6 bases, J shed 4 bases, and the junction held 1 base outside the gene matches. The CDR3 length is 12 residues. Germline CDR1 and CDR2: MDHEN and SYDVKM. CDR3 sequence reads: CASRTGGETQYF. DNA for the CDR3: TGTGCCAGCAGAACAGGGGGAGAGACCCAGTACTTC.

V gene TRBV23-1 combines with J gene TRBJ1-2; D uncertain. TRBV23-1 is filed as an ORF, its function uncertain. The CDR3 covers 15 residues. V was trimmed by 0 bases and J by 4 bases, leaving 12 bases between them. The CDR3 loop is CASSQSSSGIYGYTF. The CDR3 coding sequence is TGCGCCAGCAGTCAATCGTCCTCGGGGATCTATGGCTACACCTTC.

The rearrangement joins TRBV9 to TRBJ1-3; D is unresolved. The length of the CDR3 is 15 residues. CDR1 is SGDLS and CDR2 is YYNGEE in the germline V gene. The V end lost 2 bases, the J end lost 0 bases, and 9 bases lay between the germline ends. The CDR3, as DNA: TGTGCCAGCAGCGTGGACGGGATCTCTGGAAACACCATATATTTT. Encoded protein: CASSVDGISGNTIYF.

V usage is TRBV4-2 and J usage is TRBJ2-3, with 10 bases identical to TRBD2. Germline assignment: CDR1 LGHNA and CDR2 YNFKEQ. The V segment lost 2 bases and the J segment 14 bases; nucleotides outside the gene matches: 10. This CDR3 is built from 14 residues. The CDR3 bases are TGTGCCAGCAGCCAACTAGCGGGAGAAGGGTCGGCGTATTTT. It encodes CASSQLAGEGSAYF.

The J gene is TRBJ2-1, the V gene TRBV27, with TRBD1 as a possible D gene (6 bases). Germline lookup yields CDR1 MNHEY and CDR2 SMNVEV (reference sequence). The CDR3 covers 14 residues. Trimming removed 5 bases at V and 7 bases at J, with 15 bases between. The CDR3 DNA follows: TGTGCCAGCAGTGCCCGGCAGGGGTATAATGAGCAGTTCTTC. Translating it yields CASSARQGYNEQFF.

The genes are TRBV10-2 and TRBJ1-5; the D gene is possibly TRBD1 (6 bases). The V end was cut by 6 bases, the J end by 1 base, with 13 bases between. The CDR3 length is 15 residues. The germline V gene encodes CDR1 WSHSY and CDR2 SAAADI. CDR3 protein: CASSADSVSNQPQHF. In DNA, the CDR3 is TGCGCCAGCAGCGCGGACAGCGTAAGCAATCAGCCCCAGCATTTT.